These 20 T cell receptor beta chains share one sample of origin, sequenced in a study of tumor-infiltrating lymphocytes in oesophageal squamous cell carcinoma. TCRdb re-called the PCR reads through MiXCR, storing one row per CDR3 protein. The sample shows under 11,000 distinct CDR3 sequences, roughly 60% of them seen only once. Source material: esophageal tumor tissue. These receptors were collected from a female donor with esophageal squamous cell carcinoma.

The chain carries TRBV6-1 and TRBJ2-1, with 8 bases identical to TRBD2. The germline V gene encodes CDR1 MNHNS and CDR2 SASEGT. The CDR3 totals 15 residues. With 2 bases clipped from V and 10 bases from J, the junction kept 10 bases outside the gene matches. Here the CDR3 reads CASSETSGSSYEQFF. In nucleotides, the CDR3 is TGTGCCAGCAGTGAAACTAGCGGTAGCTCCTACGAGCAGTTCTTC.

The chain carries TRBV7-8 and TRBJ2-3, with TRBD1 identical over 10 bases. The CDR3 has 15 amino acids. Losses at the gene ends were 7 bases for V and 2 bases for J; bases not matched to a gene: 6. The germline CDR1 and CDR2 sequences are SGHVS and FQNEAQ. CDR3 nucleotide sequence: TGTGCCAGCACCAGGGACAGGGGTGCCACAGATACGCAGTATTTT. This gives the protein CASTRDRGATDTQYF.

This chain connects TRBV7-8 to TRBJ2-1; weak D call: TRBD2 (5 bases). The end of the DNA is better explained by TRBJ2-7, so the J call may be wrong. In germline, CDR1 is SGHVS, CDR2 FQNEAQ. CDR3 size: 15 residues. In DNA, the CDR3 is TGTGCCAGCAGCCCGAGGACGGTGGGAGCCTACGAGCAGTACTTC. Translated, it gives CASSPRTVGAYEQYF.

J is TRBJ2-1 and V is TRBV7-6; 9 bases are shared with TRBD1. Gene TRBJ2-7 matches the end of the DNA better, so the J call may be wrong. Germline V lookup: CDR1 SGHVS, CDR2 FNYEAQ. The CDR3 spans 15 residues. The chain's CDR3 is CASSLDGTGLSEQYF. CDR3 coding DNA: TGTGCCAGCAGCTTAGATGGGACAGGGTTAAGCGAGCAGTACTTC.

The CDR3 region is CASSYRTSGMGNEQFF. CDR3 nucleotides: TGTGCCAGCAGTTACAGGACTAGCGGGATGGGCAATGAGCAGTTCTTC. V gene TRBV6-6 combines with J gene TRBJ2-4, with 12 bases lining up with TRBD2. TRBJ2-1 explains the end of the DNA better; the J call may be wrong. The CDR3 has 16 residues. Germline loops: CDR1 MNHNY, CDR2 SVGAGI (reference sequence).

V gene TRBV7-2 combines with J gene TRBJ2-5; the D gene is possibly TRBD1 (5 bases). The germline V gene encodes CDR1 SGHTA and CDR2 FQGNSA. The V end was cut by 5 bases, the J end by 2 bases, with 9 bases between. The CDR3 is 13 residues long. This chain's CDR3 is CASSVQGQETQYF. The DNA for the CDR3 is TGTGCCAGCAGCGTTCAGGGTCAAGAGACCCAGTACTTC. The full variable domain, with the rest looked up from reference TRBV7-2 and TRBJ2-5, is GAGVSQSPSNKVTEKGKDVELRCDPISGHTALYWYRQSLGQGLEFLIYFQGNSAPDKSGLPSDRFSAERTGGSVSTLTIQRTQQEDSAVYLCASSVQGQETQYFGPGTRLLVL.

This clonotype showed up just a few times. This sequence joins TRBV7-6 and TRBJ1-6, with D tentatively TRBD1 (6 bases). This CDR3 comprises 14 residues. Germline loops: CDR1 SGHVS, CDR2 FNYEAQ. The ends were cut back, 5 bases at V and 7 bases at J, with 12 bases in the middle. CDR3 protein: CASSQQGVNSPLHF. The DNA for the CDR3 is TGTGCCAGCAGCCAACAGGGAGTAAATTCACCCCTCCACTTT.

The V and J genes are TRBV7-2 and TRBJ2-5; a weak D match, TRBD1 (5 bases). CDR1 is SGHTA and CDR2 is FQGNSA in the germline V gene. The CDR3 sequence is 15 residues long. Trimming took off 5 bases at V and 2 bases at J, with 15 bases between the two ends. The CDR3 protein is CASSPRLGDQETQYF. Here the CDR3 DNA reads TGTGCCAGCAGCCCGCGCCTAGGGGATCAAGAGACCCAGTACTTC.

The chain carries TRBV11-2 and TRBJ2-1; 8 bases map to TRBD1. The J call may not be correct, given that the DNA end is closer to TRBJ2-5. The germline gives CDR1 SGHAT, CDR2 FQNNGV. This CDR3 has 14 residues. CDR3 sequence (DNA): TGTGCCAGCAGCTCCGGACAGGGCCAAGAGACCCAGTACTTC. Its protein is CASSSGQGQETQYF.

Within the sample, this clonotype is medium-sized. The CDR3 DNA reads TGTGCCAGCAGTTACCGGGACAGGGGATATGGCTACACCTTC. Translating gives CASSYRDRGYGYTF. The chain combines TRBV6-6 with TRBJ1-2, with TRBD1 matching over 10 bases. V dropped 2 bases and J dropped 5; count of bases not matched to a gene: 2. Germline V CDR1 and CDR2: MNHNY, SVGAGI (reference sequence). The CDR3 loop spans 14 amino acids.

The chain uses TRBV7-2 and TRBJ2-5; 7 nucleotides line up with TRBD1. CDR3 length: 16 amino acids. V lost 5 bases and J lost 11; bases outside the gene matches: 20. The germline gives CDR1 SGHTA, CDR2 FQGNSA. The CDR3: CASSTNPVTGHLGQYF. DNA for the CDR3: TGTGCCAGCAGCACCAACCCCGTGACAGGGCACCTCGGGCAGTACTTC.

CDR3 bases: TGTGCCAGCAGTTACGTCGCACTAGCGGGAGCAGATACGCAGTATTTT. It translates to CASSYVALAGADTQYF. V gene TRBV6-2 or TRBV6-3 combines with J gene TRBJ2-3, with TRBD2 matching over 11 bases. V lost 2 bases to trimming and J lost 4 bases; unmatched junction nucleotides: 5. The CDR3 runs 16 residues. Germline-derived CDR1 and CDR2 are MNHEY and SVGEGT.

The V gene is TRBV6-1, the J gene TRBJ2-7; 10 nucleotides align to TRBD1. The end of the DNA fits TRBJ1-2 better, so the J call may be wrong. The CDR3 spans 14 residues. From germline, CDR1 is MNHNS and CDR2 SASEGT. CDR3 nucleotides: TGTGCCAGCAGTGACGACAGGGGGCGTTATGGCTACACCTTC. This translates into CASSDDRGRYGYTF.

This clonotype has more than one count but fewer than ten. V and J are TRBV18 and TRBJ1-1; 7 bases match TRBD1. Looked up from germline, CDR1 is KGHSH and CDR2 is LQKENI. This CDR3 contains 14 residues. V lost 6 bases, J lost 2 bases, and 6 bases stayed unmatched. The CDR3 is CASSQQGRNTEAFF. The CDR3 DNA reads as TGTGCCAGCTCCCAACAGGGGCGAAACACTGAAGCTTTCTTT.

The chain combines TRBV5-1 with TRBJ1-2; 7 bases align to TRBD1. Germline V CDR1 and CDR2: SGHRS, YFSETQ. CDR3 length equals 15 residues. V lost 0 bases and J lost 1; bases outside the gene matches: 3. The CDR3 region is CASSLGTGLNYGYTF. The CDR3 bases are TGCGCCAGCAGCTTGGGGACAGGCCTTAACTATGGCTACACCTTC.

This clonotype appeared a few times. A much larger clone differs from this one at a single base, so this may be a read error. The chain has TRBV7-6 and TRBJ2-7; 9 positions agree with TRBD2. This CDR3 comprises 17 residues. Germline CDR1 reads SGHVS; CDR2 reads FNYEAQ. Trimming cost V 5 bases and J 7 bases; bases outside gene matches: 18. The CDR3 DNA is TGTGCCAGCAGCCCAGCAGCTAGCGGGATCTTCTGGAATGAGCAGTACTTC. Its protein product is CASSPAASGIFWNEQYF.

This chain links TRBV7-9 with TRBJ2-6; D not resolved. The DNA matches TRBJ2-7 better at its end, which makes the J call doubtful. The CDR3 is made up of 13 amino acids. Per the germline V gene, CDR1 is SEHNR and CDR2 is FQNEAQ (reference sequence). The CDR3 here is CASSLDTGFEQYF. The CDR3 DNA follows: TGTGCCAGCAGCTTAGATACGGGTTTCGAGCAGTACTTC.

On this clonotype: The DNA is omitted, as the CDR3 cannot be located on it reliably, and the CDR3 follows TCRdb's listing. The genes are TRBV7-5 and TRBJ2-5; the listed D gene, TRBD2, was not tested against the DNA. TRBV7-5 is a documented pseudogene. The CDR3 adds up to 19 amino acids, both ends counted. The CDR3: CISVPEAKQRDVGTYEQFF.

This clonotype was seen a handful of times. CDR3 in amino acids: CSARGRKEKLFF. The CDR3 DNA reads TGCAGTGCTAGAGGGCGGAAGGAAAAACTGTTTTTT. The chain employs TRBV20-1 and TRBJ1-4; D not resolved. Trimming cost V 1 base and J 8 bases, with 8 bases left between them. Germline V gives CDR1 DFQATT, CDR2 SNEGSKA (reference sequence). The CDR3 sequence is 12 residues long.

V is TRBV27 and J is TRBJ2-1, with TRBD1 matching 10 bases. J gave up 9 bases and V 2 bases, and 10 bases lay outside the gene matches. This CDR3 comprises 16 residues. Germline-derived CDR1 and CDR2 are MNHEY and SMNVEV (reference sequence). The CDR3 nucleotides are TGTGCCAGCAGTTTAGGTGATAGACAGGGGGCGGTTGAGCAGTTCTTC. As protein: CASSLGDRQGAVEQFF.